One TCR beta chain is described in this entry. Original processing methods: Estimation of nucleated cell counts relied on the amplification of reference gene primers. Clones were sequenced by immunoSEQ multiplex PCR, and TCRdb holds only the in-frame ones, with some missing. D and trimming come from the DNA, and the V and J calls and clone size come from that table. The data hold some 310,000 clones, with roughly 90% observed a single time. These data come from a study of blood T cell repertoires in COVID-19. Study-level information: Donors in the United States, Italy and Spain gave samples during acute or convalescent COVID-19. T cells, B-cell-depleted T cells, or PBMCs supplied cDNA or gDNA.

Seattle patients were enrolled while actively infected and followed longitudinally. The germline V gene encodes CDR1 SGHTA and CDR2 FQGTGA. Trimming removed 4 bases from V and 4 bases from J; junction bases left unmatched: 6. This CDR3 contains 16 residues. The sample was peripheral blood. The receptor's source is a woman aged 40 to 55 with COVID-19, enrolled during active disease. The chain recombines TRBV7-3 with TRBJ2-1, with TRBD1 matching 11 bases. CDR3 sequence: CASSSTGTGGYNEQFF. In nucleotides, the CDR3 is TGTGCCAGCAGCTCGACCGGGACAGGGGGATACAATGAGCAGTTCTTC.